A single TCR beta chain is shown here with its context. With 0 bases removed from V and 0 bases from J, the gap between germline ends came to 6 bases. CDR1 and CDR2 from the germline V gene are LGHDT and YNNKEL (reference sequence). The length of the CDR3 is 15 residues. Per the study methods: Cell counts per sample came from amplifying reference gene primers. Sequenced by immunoSEQ multiplex PCR; TCRdb stores in-frame clones only, minus some. V and J calls and clone size come straight from that table; D and trimming were deduced from the DNA. The table has about 41,000 clones, 70% to 90% seen once; the top ten hold 4.3%. This entry is derived from a study of blood T cell repertoires in COVID-19.

This chain connects TRBV3-1 (or the pseudogene TRBV3-2) to TRBJ2-1; no firm D call. The receptor was isolated from a man aged 60 to 69 with acute or convalescent COVID-19. Sequencing was carried out using peripheral blood. This chain's CDR3 is CASSQDVFSYNEQFF. DNA of the CDR3: TGTGCCAGCAGCCAAGACGTTTTCTCCTACAATGAGCAGTTCTTC.